This TCR beta chain was retrieved from a study of tumor-infiltrating lymphocytes in primary liver carcinoma. General observations from the study: Tumor-blood pairs (like tumor-adjacent pairs) overlapped less than tumor region pairs did. Bulk, unsorted sampling meant CD4+ and CD8+ repertoires went uncompared.

The CDR3 consists of 18 residues. Germline V lookup: CDR1 MGHRA, CDR2 YSYEKL. With a constant-region primer, TCR beta cDNA was made from approximately 450 ng of total RNA. Three rounds of nested multiplex PCR with slightly modified ARM-PCR produced TCR beta libraries. The first two PCR rounds, approximately 10 cycles each, used TRBV1-TRBV30 forward primers and a C-beta reverse primer. TCRdb used MiXCR to reprocess the multiplex PCR reads, holding one entry per CDR3 protein. The table includes hundreds of thousands of distinct CDR3 sequences, approximately 54% detected once. Blood RNA was derived from unsorted whole blood, and germline DNA was extracted too. Among the patients, all had chronic HBV infection and none had been treated. Before any surgery took place, approximately 4 milliliters of peripheral blood were collected. Concerning this clonotype: The antigen is unknown. Relative to the germline gene, one junction end is altered; a read error may explain this.

V and J are TRBV4-1 and TRBJ2-2; 7 bases map to TRBD2. Input material: peripheral blood. This receptor was obtained from a woman aged 25 to 39 with primary liver carcinoma and hepatitis B virus infection. CDR3 coding DNA: TGCGCCAGCAGCCAAGATCGTGGCATTCAGCGGGATCTCGGGGAGCTGTTCTTT. Its translation: CASSQDRGIQRDLGELFF.